At least ten counts were recorded for the clone carrying this T cell receptor beta chain. Its antigen is as yet unknown. The data originate from a study of T-cell memory formation after mild COVID-19. Overall study: Largely, the TCR clusters proved donor specific. Study-wide points: Contracting clones from day 15 to 85 had balanced CD4/CD8; later expanders favoured CD4+. Researchers report contracting CD4+ clones mostly in CM and EM, with CD8+ clones in EMRA.

TCR alpha and TCR beta cDNA libraries carrying sample barcodes and UMIs were produced by 5'RACE using constant-segment primers. TCRdb re-analysed the 5' RACE reads in MiXCR, keeping a single row per CDR3 protein. The sample shows around 340,000 distinct CDR3 sequences, roughly 13% of them seen only once. From germline, CDR1 is SQVTM and CDR2 ANQGSEA. The CDR3 consists of 13 residues. V shed 6 bases, J shed 2 bases, and the junction held 6 bases outside the gene matches. Sequenced material: PBMCs or a T cell subset sorted from them (not recorded which). The receptor's source is a man between 18 and 35 years old who had mild COVID-19 (a few samples of this study predate the infection). Cell type and time point are not known. The chain uses TRBV29-1 and TRBJ2-7; 8 nucleotides align to TRBD1. CDR3 in amino acids: CSVEQGAPYEQYF. As DNA, the CDR3 is TGCAGCGTGGAGCAGGGGGCACCCTACGAGCAGTACTTC.